This TCR beta chain was captured in a study of CD8 T cells in Susac syndrome (dated by TCRdb to between 2018 and 2021). With regard to the full study: The study used repertoire sequencing to test whether antigen drove CD8+ T cell activation and differentiation in Susac syndrome. The study compared CD8+ T cell repertoire clonality among 11 to 12 healthy donors, approximately 14 Susac syndrome patients and 15 multiple sclerosis patients. Overall study results and their limits: The study acknowledged that relatively few individuals were included in the TCR sequencing and HLA analysis.

RNA was extracted using the RNeasy kit, and about 0.5 to 1 ug of the RNA was reverse transcribed with random hexamers. The immunoSEQ multiplex PCR assay, covering 54 Vbeta and 13 Jbeta segments, was used to amplify TCR beta CDR3 regions. To correct PCR amplification bias, a synthetic template baseline was used for both primer optimization and computational correction. Regarding the original processing steps: Reads were annotated to V, D and J genes according to IMGT and were analyzed with immunoSEQ Analyzer, with only productive sequences retained. Clonality was computed as one minus Shannon entropy normalized by log2 of the number of productive unique sequences. Public and private clones were assessed among the 100 most prevalent clones of each patient and control. A clone was defined as Susac-specific if it was absent from the healthy and MS cohorts, from roughly 990 published viral clones and from other ImmuneACCESS disease sequences. Clones were called with MiXCR by TCRdb after fastp trimmed the public reads at Q25, and only in-frame beta chains were retained. Rows with a matching CDR3 protein are joined into one entry that keeps the most common DNA and genes. For this entry, the V and J calls and clone size follow TCRdb and not the study's own pipeline. The sample data list about 300,000 distinct CDR3 sequences, and approximately 85% of these were observed just once. The top ten constitute about 0.22% of the sample.

Its CDR3 holds 11 amino acids, cysteine through phenylalanine. The read is trimmed to its CDR3 DNA, 33 bases read in frame from base 1. The CDR1 and CDR2 encoded by the germline V gene (reference sequence) are DFQATT and SNEGSKA. Cut back by 3 bases and 2 bases, the V and J ends lie 5 bases apart. Peripheral blood CD8+ and CD4+ T cells from healthy donors, Susac syndrome patients and multiple sclerosis patients were profiled using high-throughput TCR beta sequencing. Multiple sclerosis controls were treatment-naive patients with stable or active relapsing-remitting disease fulfilling revised McDonald criteria. Bulk CD8+ and CD4+ T cells were purified magnetically by negative isolation, whereas CD8+ TEMRA cells were enriched by FACS. Blood was collected in EDTA tubes and processed within 24 hours, with PBMCs isolated through density gradient centrifugation. PBMCs intended for TCR sequencing were cryopreserved in liquid nitrogen and thawed later in a water bath at 37 degrees C. Purity of sorted or isolated CD4+, CD8+ and CD8+ TEMRA cells was at least 90%.

This clonotype has only a few counts. The clone's antigen remains unknown. Nothing much larger sits one base from this clone, and base qualities are not available. This sequence originates from a human donor with multiple sclerosis. The chain joins TRBV20-1 to TRBJ2-7; confidence is insufficient to name the D gene. Sequenced sample: CD8+ T cells from PBMCs. The DNA sequence is given as TGCAGTGCTAGGCAGGCCTACGAGCAGTACTTC. This codes for CSARQAYEQYF.